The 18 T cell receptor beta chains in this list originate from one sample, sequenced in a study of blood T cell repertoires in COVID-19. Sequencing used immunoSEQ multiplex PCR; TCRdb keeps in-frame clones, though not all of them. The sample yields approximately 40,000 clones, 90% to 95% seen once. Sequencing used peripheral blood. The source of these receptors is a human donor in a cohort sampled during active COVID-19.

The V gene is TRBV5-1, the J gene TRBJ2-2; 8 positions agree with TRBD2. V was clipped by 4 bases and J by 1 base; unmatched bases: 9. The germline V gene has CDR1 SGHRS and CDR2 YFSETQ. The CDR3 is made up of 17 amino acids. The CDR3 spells CASSLNALAGNTGELFF. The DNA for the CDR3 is TGCGCCAGCAGCCTCAATGCCCTAGCGGGGAACACCGGGGAGCTGTTTTTT.

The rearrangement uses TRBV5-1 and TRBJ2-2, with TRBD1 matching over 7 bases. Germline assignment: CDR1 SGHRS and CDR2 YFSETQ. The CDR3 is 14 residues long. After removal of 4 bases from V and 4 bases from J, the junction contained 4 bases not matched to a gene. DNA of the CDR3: TGCGCCAGCAGCCCCGACAGGGCCACCGGGGAGCTGTTTTTT. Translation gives CASSPDRATGELFF.

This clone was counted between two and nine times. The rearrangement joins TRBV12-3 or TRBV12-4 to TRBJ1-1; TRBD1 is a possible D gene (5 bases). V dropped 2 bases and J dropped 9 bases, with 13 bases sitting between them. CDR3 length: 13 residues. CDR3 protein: CASSLNGALKAFF. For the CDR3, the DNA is TGTGCCAGCAGTTTAAATGGGGCACTCAAAGCTTTCTTT.

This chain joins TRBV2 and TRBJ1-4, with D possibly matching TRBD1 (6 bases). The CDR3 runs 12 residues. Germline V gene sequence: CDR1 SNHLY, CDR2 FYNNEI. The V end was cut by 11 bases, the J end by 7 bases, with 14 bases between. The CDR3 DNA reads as TGTGCCGGAGGGGGGGTAGGTGAAAAACTGTTTTTT. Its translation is CAGGGVGEKLFF.

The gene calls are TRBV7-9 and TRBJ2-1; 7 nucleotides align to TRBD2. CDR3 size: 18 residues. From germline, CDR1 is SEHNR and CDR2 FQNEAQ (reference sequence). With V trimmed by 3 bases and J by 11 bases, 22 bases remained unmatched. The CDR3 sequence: CASSFRGFGLVPIDKQFF. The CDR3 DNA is TGTGCCAGCAGCTTTAGGGGATTTGGACTAGTTCCCATTGATAAGCAGTTCTTC.

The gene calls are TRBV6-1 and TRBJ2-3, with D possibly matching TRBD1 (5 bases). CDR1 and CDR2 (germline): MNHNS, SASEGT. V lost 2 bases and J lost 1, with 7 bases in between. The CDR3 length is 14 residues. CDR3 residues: CASSEKGRTDTQYF. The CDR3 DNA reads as TGTGCCAGCAGTGAAAAGGGGCGCACAGATACGCAGTATTTT.

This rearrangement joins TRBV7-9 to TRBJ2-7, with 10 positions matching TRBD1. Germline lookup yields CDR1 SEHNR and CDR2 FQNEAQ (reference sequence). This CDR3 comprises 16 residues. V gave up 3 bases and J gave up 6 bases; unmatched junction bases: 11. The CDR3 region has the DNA TGTGCCAGCAGCTTTTGGATCCGGACAGGGGGTCCCGAGCAGTACTTC. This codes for CASSFWIRTGGPEQYF.

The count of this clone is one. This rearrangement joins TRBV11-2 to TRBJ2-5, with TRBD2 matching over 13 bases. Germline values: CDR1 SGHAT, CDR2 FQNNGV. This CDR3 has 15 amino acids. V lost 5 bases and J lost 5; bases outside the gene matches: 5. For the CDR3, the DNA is TGTGCCAGCAGCATCGGGACTAGCGGGGCGGAGACCCAGTACTTC. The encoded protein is CASSIGTSGAETQYF.

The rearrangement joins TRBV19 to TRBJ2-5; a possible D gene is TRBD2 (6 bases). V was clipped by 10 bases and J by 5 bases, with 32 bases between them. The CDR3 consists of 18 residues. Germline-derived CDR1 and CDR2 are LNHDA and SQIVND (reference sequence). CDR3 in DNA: TGTGCCACCAAGGGTCCTATGGGGAGGACCGCTACGAGGGAGACCCAGTACTTC. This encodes CATKGPMGRTATRETQYF.

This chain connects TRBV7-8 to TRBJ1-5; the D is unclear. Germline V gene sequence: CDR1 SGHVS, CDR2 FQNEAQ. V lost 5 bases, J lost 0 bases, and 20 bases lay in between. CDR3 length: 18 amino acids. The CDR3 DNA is TGTGCCAGCAGCCACTCCGTCAGGCGTCAGAATAGCAATCAGCCCCAGCATTTT. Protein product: CASSHSVRRQNSNQPQHF.

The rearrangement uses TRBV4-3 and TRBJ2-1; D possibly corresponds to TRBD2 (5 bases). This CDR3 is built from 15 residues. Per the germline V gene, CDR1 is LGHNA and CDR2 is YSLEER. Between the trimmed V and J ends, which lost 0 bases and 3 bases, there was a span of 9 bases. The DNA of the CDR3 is TGCGCCAGCAGCCAAGAGGGGAGCGTCTACAATGAGCAGTTCTTC. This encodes CASSQEGSVYNEQFF.

The CDR3 bases are TGCAGCGTTGATGGACTAGCGGGAGTCCCAGATACGCAGTATTTT. Protein: CSVDGLAGVPDTQYF. The chain is built from TRBV29-1 and TRBJ2-3, with TRBD2 matching over 13 bases. V shed 3 bases and J 4 bases; nucleotides not matched to a gene: 4. This CDR3 has 15 amino acids. CDR1 is SQVTM and CDR2 is ANQGSEA in the germline V gene.

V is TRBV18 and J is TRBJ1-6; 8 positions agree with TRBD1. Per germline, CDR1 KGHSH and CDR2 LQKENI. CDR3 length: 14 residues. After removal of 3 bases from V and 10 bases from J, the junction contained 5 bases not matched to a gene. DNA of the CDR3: TGTGCCAGCTCACCCCAGGACAGGGACTCACCCCTCCACTTT. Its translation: CASSPQDRDSPLHF.

CDR3: CASRGDRGLPYSNQPQHF. For the CDR3, the DNA is TGTGCCAGTAGGGGGGACAGGGGGCTTCCCTATAGCAATCAGCCCCAGCATTTT. The chain uses TRBV19 and TRBJ1-5; TRBD1 matches 12 bases. Germline V CDR1 and CDR2: LNHDA, SQIVND (reference sequence). The CDR3 extends over 18 amino acids. J was trimmed by 0 bases and V by 6 bases; bases with no gene match: 9.

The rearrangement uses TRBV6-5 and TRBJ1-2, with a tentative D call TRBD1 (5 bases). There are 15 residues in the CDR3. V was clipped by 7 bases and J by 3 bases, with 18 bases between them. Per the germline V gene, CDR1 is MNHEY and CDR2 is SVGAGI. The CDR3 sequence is CASNREVGLDYGYTF. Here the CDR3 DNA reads TGTGCCAGCAATAGGGAGGTGGGGCTCGACTATGGCTACACCTTC.

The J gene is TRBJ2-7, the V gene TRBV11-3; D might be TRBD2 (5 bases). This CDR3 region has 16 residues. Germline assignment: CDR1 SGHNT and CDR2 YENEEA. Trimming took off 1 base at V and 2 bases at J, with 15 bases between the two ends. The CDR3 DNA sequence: TGTGCCAGCAGCTTAGGGGCTGGCGGGTCTGCCTACGAGCAGTACTTC. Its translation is CASSLGAGGSAYEQYF.

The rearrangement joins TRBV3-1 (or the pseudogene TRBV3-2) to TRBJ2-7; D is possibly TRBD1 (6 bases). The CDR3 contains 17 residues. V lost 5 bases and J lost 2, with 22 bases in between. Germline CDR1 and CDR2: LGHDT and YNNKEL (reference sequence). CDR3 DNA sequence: TGTGCCAGCAGCTGGCTCCCCCCCAGGGGTTTAGCCTACGAGCAGTACTTC. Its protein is CASSWLPPRGLAYEQYF.

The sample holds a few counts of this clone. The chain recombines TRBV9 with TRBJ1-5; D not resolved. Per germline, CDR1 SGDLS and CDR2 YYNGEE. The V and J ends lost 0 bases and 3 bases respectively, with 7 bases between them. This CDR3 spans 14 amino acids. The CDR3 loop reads CASSVGRVNQPQHF. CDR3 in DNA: TGTGCCAGCAGCGTAGGGCGGGTCAATCAGCCCCAGCATTTT.